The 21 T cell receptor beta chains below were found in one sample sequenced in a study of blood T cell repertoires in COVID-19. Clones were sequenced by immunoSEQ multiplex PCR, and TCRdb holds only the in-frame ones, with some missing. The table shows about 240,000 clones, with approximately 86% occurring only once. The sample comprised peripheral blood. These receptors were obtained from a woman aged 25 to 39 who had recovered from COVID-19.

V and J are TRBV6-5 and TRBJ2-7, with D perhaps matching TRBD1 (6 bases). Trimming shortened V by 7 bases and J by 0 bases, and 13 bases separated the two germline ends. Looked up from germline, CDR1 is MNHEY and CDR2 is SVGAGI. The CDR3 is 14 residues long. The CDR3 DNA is TGTGCCAGCACCCGGGACACGAGCTCCTACGAGCAGTACTTC. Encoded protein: CASTRDTSSYEQYF.

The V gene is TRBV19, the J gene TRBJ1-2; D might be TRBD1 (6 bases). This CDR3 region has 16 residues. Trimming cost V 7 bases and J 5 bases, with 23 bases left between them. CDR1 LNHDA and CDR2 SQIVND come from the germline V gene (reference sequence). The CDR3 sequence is CASIRGTAGAGYGYTF. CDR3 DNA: TGTGCCAGTATCAGAGGGACTGCGGGGGCAGGATATGGCTACACCTTC.

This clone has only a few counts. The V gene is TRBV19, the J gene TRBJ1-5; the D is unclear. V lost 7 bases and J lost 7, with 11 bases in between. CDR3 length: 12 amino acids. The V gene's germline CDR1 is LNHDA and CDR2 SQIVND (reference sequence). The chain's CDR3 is CASNFGGQPQHF. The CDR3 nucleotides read TGTGCCAGTAATTTCGGAGGCCAGCCCCAGCATTTT. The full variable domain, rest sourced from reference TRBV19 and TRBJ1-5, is DGGITQSPKYLFRKEGQNVTLSCEQNLNHDAMYWYRQDPGQGLRLIYYSQIVNDFQKGDIAEGYSVSREKKESFPLTVTSAQKNPTAFYLCASNFGGQPQHFGDGTRLSIL.

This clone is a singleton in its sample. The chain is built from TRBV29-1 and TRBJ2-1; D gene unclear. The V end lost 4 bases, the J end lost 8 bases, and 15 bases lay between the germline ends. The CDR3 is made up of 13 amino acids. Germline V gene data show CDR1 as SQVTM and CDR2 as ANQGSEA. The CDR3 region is CSVGVLRGDEQFF. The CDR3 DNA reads TGCAGCGTTGGTGTCCTCAGAGGTGATGAGCAGTTCTTC.

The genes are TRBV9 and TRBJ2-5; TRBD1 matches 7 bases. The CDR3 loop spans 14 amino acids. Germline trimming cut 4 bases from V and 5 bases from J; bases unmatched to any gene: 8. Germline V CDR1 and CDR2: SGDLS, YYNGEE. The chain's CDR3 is CASSQSTGLETQYF. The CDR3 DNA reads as TGTGCCAGCAGCCAGTCGACAGGGTTGGAGACCCAGTACTTC.

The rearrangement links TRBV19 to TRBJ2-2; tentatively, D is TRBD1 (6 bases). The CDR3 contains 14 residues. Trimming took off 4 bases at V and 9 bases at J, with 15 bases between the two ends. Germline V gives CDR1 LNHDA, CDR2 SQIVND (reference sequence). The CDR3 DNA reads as TGTGCCAGTAGTAGGGGGCAGGGGTTACGGGAGCTGTTTTTT. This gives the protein CASSRGQGLRELFF.

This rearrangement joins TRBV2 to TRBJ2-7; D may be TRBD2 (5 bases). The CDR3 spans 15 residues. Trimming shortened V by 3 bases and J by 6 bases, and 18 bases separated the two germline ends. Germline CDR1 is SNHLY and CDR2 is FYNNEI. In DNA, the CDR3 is TGTGCCAGCAGTGAGCTAGCCCCCTCCCCACTCGAGCAGTACTTC. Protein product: CASSELAPSPLEQYF.

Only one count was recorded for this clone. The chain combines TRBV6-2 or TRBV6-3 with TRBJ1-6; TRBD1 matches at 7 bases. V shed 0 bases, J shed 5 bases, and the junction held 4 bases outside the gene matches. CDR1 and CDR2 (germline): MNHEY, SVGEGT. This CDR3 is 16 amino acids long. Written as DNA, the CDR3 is TGTGCCAGCAGTTACTCGTTAGGGGGCGATAATTCACCCCTCCACTTT. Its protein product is CASSYSLGGDNSPLHF.

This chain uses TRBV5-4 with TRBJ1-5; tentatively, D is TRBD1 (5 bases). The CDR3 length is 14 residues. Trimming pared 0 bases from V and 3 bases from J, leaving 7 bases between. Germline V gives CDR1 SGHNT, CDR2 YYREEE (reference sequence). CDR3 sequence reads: CASSLGRDNQPQHF. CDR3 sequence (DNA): TGTGCCAGCAGCTTGGGCAGGGACAATCAGCCCCAGCATTTT. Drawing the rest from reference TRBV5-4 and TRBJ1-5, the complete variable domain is ETGVTQSPTHLIKTRGQQVTLRCSSQSGHNTVSWYQQALGQGPQFIFQYYREEENGRGNFPPRFSGLQFPNYSSELNVNALELDDSALYLCASSLGRDNQPQHFGDGTRLSIL.

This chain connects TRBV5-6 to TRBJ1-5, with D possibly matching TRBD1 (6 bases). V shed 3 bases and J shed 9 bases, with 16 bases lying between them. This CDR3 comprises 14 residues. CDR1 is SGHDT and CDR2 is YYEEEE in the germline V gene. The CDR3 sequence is CASSWGTNFGPQHF. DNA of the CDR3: TGTGCCAGCAGCTGGGGGACAAATTTTGGGCCCCAGCATTTT.

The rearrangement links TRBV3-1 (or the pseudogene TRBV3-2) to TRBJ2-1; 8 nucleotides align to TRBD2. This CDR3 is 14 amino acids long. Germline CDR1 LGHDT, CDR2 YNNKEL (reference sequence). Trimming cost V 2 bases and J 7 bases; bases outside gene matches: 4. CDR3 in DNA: TGTGCCAGCAGCCAACTAGTAGCGGGGAATGAGCAGTTCTTC. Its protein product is CASSQLVAGNEQFF.

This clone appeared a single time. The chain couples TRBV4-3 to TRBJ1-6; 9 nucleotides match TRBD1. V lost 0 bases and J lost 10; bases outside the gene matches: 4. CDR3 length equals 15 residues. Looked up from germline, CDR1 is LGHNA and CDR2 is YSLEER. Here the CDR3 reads CASSQDRDRDSPLHF. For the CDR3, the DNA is TGCGCCAGCAGCCAAGACCGGGACAGGGACTCACCCCTCCACTTT.

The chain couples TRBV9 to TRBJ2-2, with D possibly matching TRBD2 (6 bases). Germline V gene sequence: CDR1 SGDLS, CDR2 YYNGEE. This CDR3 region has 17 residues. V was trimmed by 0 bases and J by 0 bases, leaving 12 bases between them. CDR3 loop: CASSVAGLLTNTGELFF. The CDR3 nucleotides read TGTGCCAGCAGCGTAGCTGGACTACTAACGAACACCGGGGAGCTGTTTTTT.

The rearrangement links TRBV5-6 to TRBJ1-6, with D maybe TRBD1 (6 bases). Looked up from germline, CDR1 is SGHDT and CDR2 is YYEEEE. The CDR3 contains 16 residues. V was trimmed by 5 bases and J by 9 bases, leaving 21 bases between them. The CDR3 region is CASSEGGRHRGSPLHF. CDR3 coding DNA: TGTGCCAGCAGTGAGGGGGGGCGACACAGAGGTTCACCCCTCCACTTT.

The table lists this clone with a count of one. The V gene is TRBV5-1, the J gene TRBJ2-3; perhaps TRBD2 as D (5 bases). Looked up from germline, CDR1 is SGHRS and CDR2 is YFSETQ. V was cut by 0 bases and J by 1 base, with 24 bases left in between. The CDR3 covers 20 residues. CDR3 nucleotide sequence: TGCGCCAGCAGCTTGGCACGGTCCCCTTATAGAGGGCCCGGCACAGATACGCAGTATTTT. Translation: CASSLARSPYRGPGTDTQYF.

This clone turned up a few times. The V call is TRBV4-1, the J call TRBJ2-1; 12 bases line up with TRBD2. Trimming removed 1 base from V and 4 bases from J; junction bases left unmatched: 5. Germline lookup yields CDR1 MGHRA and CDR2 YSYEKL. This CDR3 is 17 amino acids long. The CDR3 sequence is CASSQGVLAGGYNEQFF. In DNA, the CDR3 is TGCGCCAGCAGCCAAGGCGTCCTAGCGGGGGGGTACAATGAGCAGTTCTTC.

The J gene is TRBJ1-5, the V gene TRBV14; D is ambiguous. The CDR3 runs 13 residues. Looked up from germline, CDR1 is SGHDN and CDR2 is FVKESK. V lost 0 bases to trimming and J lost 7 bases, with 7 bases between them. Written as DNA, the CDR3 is TGTGCCAGCAGCCAAGATGTGGAGCAGCCCCAGCATTTT. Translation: CASSQDVEQPQHF.

CDR3 DNA sequence: TGTGCCAGCAGAAACCGGGGTCCCTTCTACGAGCAGTACTTC. Protein: CASRNRGPFYEQYF. The genes are TRBV27 and TRBJ2-7, with a weak D call TRBD2 (5 bases). Germline V gives CDR1 MNHEY, CDR2 SMNVEV (reference sequence). Between the trimmed V and J ends, which lost 6 bases and 3 bases, there was a span of 15 bases. The CDR3 has 14 amino acids.

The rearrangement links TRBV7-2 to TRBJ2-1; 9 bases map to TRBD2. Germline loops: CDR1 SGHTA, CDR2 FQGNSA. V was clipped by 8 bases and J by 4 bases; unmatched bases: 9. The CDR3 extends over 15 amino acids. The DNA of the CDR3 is TGTGCCAGCCGACTTAGCGGGGGACTTTACAATGAGCAGTTCTTC. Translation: CASRLSGGLYNEQFF.

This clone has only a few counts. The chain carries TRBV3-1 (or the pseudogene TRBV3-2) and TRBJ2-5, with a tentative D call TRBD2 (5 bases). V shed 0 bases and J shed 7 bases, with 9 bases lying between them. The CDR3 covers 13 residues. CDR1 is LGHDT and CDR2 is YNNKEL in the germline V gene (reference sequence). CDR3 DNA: TGTGCCAGCAGCCAAGAGGCTGAGGGGACCCAGTACTTC. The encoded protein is CASSQEAEGTQYF.

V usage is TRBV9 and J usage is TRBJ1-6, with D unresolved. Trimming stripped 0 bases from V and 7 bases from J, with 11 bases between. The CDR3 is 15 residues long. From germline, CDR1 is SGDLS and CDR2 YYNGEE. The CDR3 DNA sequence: TGTGCCAGCAGCGTAGAGAGTACGGGGAATTCACCCCTCCACTTT. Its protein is CASSVESTGNSPLHF. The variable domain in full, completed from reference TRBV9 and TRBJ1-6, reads DSGVTQTPKHLITATGQRVTLRCSPRSGDLSVYWYQQSLDQGLQFLIQYYNGEERAKGNILERFSAQQFPDLHSELNLSSLELGDSALYFCASSVESTGNSPLHFGNGTRLTVT.